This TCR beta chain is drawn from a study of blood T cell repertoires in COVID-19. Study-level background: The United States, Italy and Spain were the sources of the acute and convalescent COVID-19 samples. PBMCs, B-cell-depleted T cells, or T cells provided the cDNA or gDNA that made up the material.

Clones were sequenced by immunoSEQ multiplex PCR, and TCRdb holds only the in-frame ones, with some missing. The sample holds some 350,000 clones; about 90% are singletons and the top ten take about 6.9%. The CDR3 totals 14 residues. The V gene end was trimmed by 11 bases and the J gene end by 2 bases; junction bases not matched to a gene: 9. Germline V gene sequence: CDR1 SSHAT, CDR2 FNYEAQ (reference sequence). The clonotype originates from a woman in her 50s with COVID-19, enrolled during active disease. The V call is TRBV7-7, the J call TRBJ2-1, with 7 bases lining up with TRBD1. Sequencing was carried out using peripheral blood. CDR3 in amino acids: CAVKNGTAYNEQFF. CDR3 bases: TGTGCCGTTAAGAACGGGACAGCCTACAATGAGCAGTTCTTC.